These 19 T cell receptor beta chains were sequenced from one sample in a study of graft-versus-host responses after intestinal transplantation. TCRdb's copy holds only in-frame clones and misses some; the assay was immunoSEQ multiplex PCR. The sample contains 20,000 to 25,000 clones, nearly 90% of which appear only once. The source was PBMCs, collected approximately 65 days after intestinal transplantation. These receptors were obtained from a human patient who received an intestinal transplant, so some T cells may come from the graft donor.

This chain links TRBV29-1 with TRBJ2-5; perhaps TRBD1 as D (6 bases). The CDR3 is 18 amino acids. Trimming left V 1 base short and J 1 base short, with 22 bases between. Per the germline V gene, CDR1 is SQVTM and CDR2 is ANQGSEA. The chain's CDR3 is CSVEVTGRDTLFQETQYF. CDR3 nucleotide sequence: TGCAGCGTTGAAGTAACCGGCCGGGACACCTTGTTCCAAGAGACCCAGTACTTC.

In this sample, this clone turned up once. V gene TRBV25-1 combines with J gene TRBJ2-6; no clear D gene. V was shortened by 6 bases and J by 1 base, with 4 bases between the two germline ends. The CDR3 is 13 amino acids. Per germline, CDR1 MGHDK and CDR2 SYGVNS. This CDR3 is CASRTSGANVLTF. The CDR3 DNA sequence: TGTGCCAGCAGGACATCTGGGGCCAACGTCCTGACTTTC.

The genes are TRBV4-3 and TRBJ2-3; TRBD2 matches at 12 bases. Germline V gives CDR1 LGHNA, CDR2 YSLEER. The CDR3 extends over 17 amino acids. Trimming at V came to 3 bases and at J to 5 bases, leaving 9 bases not matched to a gene. CDR3 DNA: TGCGCCAGCAGCCAGGCCCCTAGCGGGGGGGCGCTAGATACGCAGTATTTT. It translates to CASSQAPSGGALDTQYF.

The CDR3 loop reads CASSHRTSTDTQYF. CDR3 sequence (DNA): TGCGCCAGCAGCCACAGAACTAGCACAGATACGCAGTATTTT. The J gene is TRBJ2-3, the V gene TRBV10-2; D call uncertain. V was pared by 6 bases and J by 0 bases, with 10 bases between. The CDR3 totals 14 residues. CDR1 WSHSY and CDR2 SAAADI come from the germline V gene.

V is TRBV29-1 and J is TRBJ2-3, with D unclear. The V and J ends lost 6 bases and 2 bases respectively, with 12 bases between them. Germline CDR1 SQVTM, CDR2 ANQGSEA. CDR3 length equals 13 residues. The CDR3 coding sequence is TGCAGCGTGCGACTCCATTACACAGATACGCAGTATTTT. It is translated as CSVRLHYTDTQYF.

This clone was seen more than once but under ten times. V usage is TRBV20-1 and J usage is TRBJ2-1; tentative D call: TRBD2 (5 bases). The CDR3 sequence is 11 residues long. Germline CDR1 reads DFQATT; CDR2 reads SNEGSKA (reference sequence). V lost 5 bases, J lost 12 bases, and 14 bases lay in between. The DNA for the CDR3 is TGCAGTGCTGGCGGGTATTGGGGGCAGTTCTTC. It yields the protein CSAGGYWGQFF.

The J gene is TRBJ1-6, the V gene TRBV7-9, with no clear D. The CDR3 loop spans 13 amino acids. The germline V gene has CDR1 SEHNR and CDR2 FQNEAQ (reference sequence). With 5 bases removed from V and 10 bases from J, the gap between germline ends came to 12 bases. CDR3 DNA: TGTGCCAGCAGCCGGGAGCCTACCTCACCCCTCCACTTT. This encodes CASSREPTSPLHF.

The chain joins TRBV30 to TRBJ1-4; the match to TRBD1 covers 10 bases. The CDR3 totals 13 residues. Looked up from germline, CDR1 is GTSNPN and CDR2 is SVGIG (reference sequence). Trimming took 5 bases from V and 6 from J; bases not matched to a gene: 3. Written as DNA, the CDR3 is TGTGCCTGGGGGGACAGGGGTCATGAAAAACTGTTTTTT. It is translated as CAWGDRGHEKLFF.

The table lists this clone with a few counts. The chain is built from TRBV7-2 and TRBJ2-3; D is uncertain. V lost 3 bases to trimming and J lost 2 bases, with 9 bases between them. CDR3 length equals 14 residues. CDR1 and CDR2 from the germline V gene are SGHTA and FQGNSA. The CDR3 loop reads CASSFLGTTDTQYF. CDR3 bases: TGTGCCAGCAGCTTCCTCGGTACCACAGATACGCAGTATTTT.

The rearrangement joins TRBV7-2 to TRBJ1-1; D not certain. V was clipped by 5 bases and J by 5 bases, with 15 bases between them. Germline-derived CDR1 and CDR2 are SGHTA and FQGNSA. The CDR3 sequence is 14 residues long. The chain's CDR3 is CASSGVGGFTEAFF. In DNA, the CDR3 is TGTGCCAGCAGCGGCGTTGGCGGGTTTACTGAAGCTTTCTTT.

This chain links TRBV7-2 with TRBJ2-1; possibly TRBD1 for D (6 bases). V lost 3 bases and J lost 5, with 17 bases in between. This CDR3 has 16 amino acids. The germline V gene has CDR1 SGHTA and CDR2 FQGNSA. The chain's CDR3 is CASSFLGAASNNEQFF. The CDR3 DNA reads TGTGCCAGCAGCTTTTTGGGGGCGGCGTCGAACAATGAGCAGTTCTTC.

The CDR3 nucleotides are TGTGCCAGTAGGTTTGGGACAGGCCTTTCCTACGAGCAGTACTTC. Translated: CASRFGTGLSYEQYF. The V gene is TRBV19, the J gene TRBJ2-5, with 8 bases aligning to TRBD1. TRBJ2-7 matches the DNA end more closely, so the J call is doubtful. This CDR3 is 15 amino acids long. Germline V lookup: CDR1 LNHDA, CDR2 SQIVND (reference sequence).

The chain employs TRBV27 and TRBJ2-5; 10 nucleotides agree with TRBD2. Trimming at V came to 6 bases and at J to 2 bases, leaving 6 bases not matched to a gene. The length of the CDR3 is 15 residues. Germline V gives CDR1 MNHEY, CDR2 SMNVEV (reference sequence). The CDR3 here is CASSASGGLQETQYF. The CDR3 DNA reads TGTGCCAGCAGCGCTAGCGGGGGACTACAAGAGACCCAGTACTTC.

This CDR3 reads CAISEYRDRDYNEQFF. DNA of the CDR3: TGTGCCATCAGTGAGTACCGGGACAGGGACTACAATGAGCAGTTCTTC. The chain links TRBV10-3 to TRBJ2-1, with 9 bases matching TRBD1. J gave up 3 bases and V 1 base, and 4 bases lay outside the gene matches. Looked up from germline, CDR1 is ENHRY and CDR2 is SYGVKD. The CDR3 is 16 residues long.

V gene TRBV5-1 combines with J gene TRBJ2-3; D unclear. Trimming took 0 bases from V and 0 from J, leaving 5 bases between them. The CDR3 totals 14 residues. The germline V gene has CDR1 SGHRS and CDR2 YFSETQ. The CDR3 nucleotides read TGCGCCAGCAGCTTGGAAGACAGCACAGATACGCAGTATTTT. Translating it yields CASSLEDSTDTQYF. The complete variable domain, with remaining parts taken from reference TRBV5-1 and TRBJ2-3, reads KAGVTQTPRYLIKTRGQQVTLSCSPISGHRSVSWYQQTPGQGLQFLFEYFSETQRNKGNFPGRFSGRQFSNSRSEMNVSTLELGDSALYLCASSLEDSTDTQYFGPGTRLTVL.

V is TRBV7-9 and J is TRBJ2-2; 13 bases are shared with TRBD2. The germline CDR1 and CDR2 sequences are SEHNR and FQNEAQ (reference sequence). After removal of 4 bases from V and 3 bases from J, the junction contained 8 bases not matched to a gene. There are 18 residues in the CDR3. The CDR3: CASSWKWGLAGYTGELFF. The CDR3 coding sequence is TGTGCCAGCAGCTGGAAGTGGGGACTAGCGGGGTACACCGGGGAGCTGTTTTTT.

V gene TRBV30 combines with J gene TRBJ1-6; D possibly corresponds to TRBD1 (5 bases). Germline V lookup: CDR1 GTSNPN, CDR2 SVGIG (reference sequence). This CDR3 comprises 15 residues. V lost 0 bases and J lost 7, with 13 bases in between. This chain's CDR3 is CAWSVLGDWNSPLHF. CDR3 in DNA: TGTGCCTGGAGTGTACTGGGGGACTGGAATTCACCCCTCCACTTT.

The chain joins TRBV7-8 to TRBJ2-7; D is possibly TRBD1 or TRBD2 (5 bases each). Germline CDR1 reads SGHVS; CDR2 reads FQNEAQ. V shed 0 bases and J shed 2 bases, with 14 bases lying between them. The CDR3 is made up of 16 amino acids. The CDR3 coding sequence is TGTGCCAGCAGCTTAGCGCAGGGACCAATTCCCTACGAGCAGTACTTC. Translating gives CASSLAQGPIPYEQYF. The variable domain in full, completed from reference TRBV7-8 and TRBJ2-7, reads GAGVSQSPRYKVAKRGQDVALRCDPISGHVSLFWYQQALGQGPEFLTYFQNEAQLDKSGLPSDRFFAERPEGSVSTLKIQRTQQEDSAVYLCASSLAQGPIPYEQYFGPGTRLTVT.

The chain uses TRBV21-1 and TRBJ2-5; the table names TRBD1, a call not compared with the DNA. TRBV21-1 is assigned pseudogene status. There are 16 residues in the CDR3. This CDR3 is CAGSKAGTASQETQYF. DNA for the CDR3: TGTGCCGGCAGCAAAGCAGGCACAGCCTCCCAAGAGACCCAGTACTTC.